The 5 T cell receptor beta chains reported below all come from one sample, sequenced in a study of identifying expanded T cells in peripheral blood. Assay used: immunoSEQ multiplex PCR; TCRdb lists only in-frame clones, some missing. The sample includes roughly 100,000 clones, about 89% of them seen just once. Sample: blood. The receptors were gathered from a person between 18 and 75 years old in good health.

This clone was detected only once. The V and J genes are TRBV18 and TRBJ2-1; TRBD2 matches at 7 bases. The J segment lost 3 bases and the V segment lost 4 bases, leaving 9 bases of the junction unmatched. Germline lookup yields CDR1 KGHSH and CDR2 LQKENI. CDR3 length: 16 amino acids. CDR3 coding DNA: TGTGCCAGCTCACGTTCGCAGCGGGGTAACTACAATGAGCAGTTCTTC. Amino acid sequence: CASSRSQRGNYNEQFF.

The V and J genes are TRBV18 and TRBJ1-2; 8 nucleotides agree with TRBD1. The CDR3 sequence is 16 residues long. With 3 bases clipped from V and 2 bases from J, the junction kept 8 bases outside the gene matches. The germline CDR1 and CDR2 sequences are KGHSH and LQKENI. The DNA for the CDR3 is TGTGCCAGCTCACCTAGGGCCACAGGGGGGAACTATGGCTACACCTTC. Translated, it gives CASSPRATGGNYGYTF.

J is TRBJ1-4 and V is TRBV13; D unclear. Trimming removed 4 bases from V and 8 bases from J, with 14 bases in between. Germline V gene sequence: CDR1 PRHDT, CDR2 FYEKMQ (reference sequence). CDR3 length equals 14 residues. For the CDR3, the DNA is TGTGCCAGCAGCTCCGGCTACGAGGGCGAAAAACTGTTTTTT. This encodes CASSSGYEGEKLFF.

J is TRBJ1-5 and V is TRBV6-1; D perhaps matches TRBD1 (5 bases). This CDR3 has 15 amino acids. Trimming stripped 8 bases from V and 0 bases from J, with 14 bases between. Looked up from germline, CDR1 is MNHNS and CDR2 is SASEGT. CDR3: CASGPWGNSNQPQHF. As DNA, the CDR3 is TGTGCCAGCGGCCCATGGGGCAATAGCAATCAGCCCCAGCATTTT.

The J gene is TRBJ1-5, the V gene TRBV10-3, with TRBD1 as a possible D gene (5 bases). The V gene's germline CDR1 is ENHRY and CDR2 SYGVKD. CDR3 length: 15 residues. Trimming removed 4 bases from V and 0 bases from J, with 10 bases in between. The CDR3 here is CAISGEGYSNQPQHF. CDR3 in DNA: TGTGCCATCAGTGGAGAGGGGTATAGCAATCAGCCCCAGCATTTT.